This passage covers 2 T cell receptor beta chains from one sample sequenced in a study of molecular identifiers for immune sequencing clone quantification. TCRdb reprocessed the PCR reads with MiXCR, giving one entry per CDR3 protein. The profile shows just over 40,000 distinct CDR3 sequences, nearly 25% of them singletons. The sequenced sample was naive CD8+ T cells from blood, with Jurkat cell RNA spiked in. As for subset: FACS-sorted CD8+CD4-CCR7+CD45RA+ naive T cells. The receptors here all came from a human donor in good health. Some libraries in this study had Jurkat cell RNA spiked in.

This clonotype was counted only a few times. The chain joins TRBV6-2 or TRBV6-3 to TRBJ2-5; D is possibly TRBD2 (6 bases). CDR1 MNHEY and CDR2 SVGEGT come from the germline V gene. The CDR3 length is 14 residues. V was clipped by 6 bases and J by 1 base, with 12 bases between them. CDR3 nucleotides: TGTGCCAGCAGACCCCGGGGAGGCCAAGAGACCCAGTACTTC. It yields the protein CASRPRGGQETQYF.

This clonotype has a count of ten or more. The J gene is TRBJ2-7, the V gene TRBV29-1; TRBD1 agrees at 10 bases. From germline, CDR1 is SQVTM and CDR2 ANQGSEA. Losses at the gene ends were 7 bases for V and 7 bases for J; bases not matched to a gene: 13. The CDR3 totals 14 residues. The CDR3 here is CSAYSGTGVGEQYF. As DNA, the CDR3 is TGCAGCGCCTACTCCGGGACAGGGGTTGGAGAGCAGTACTTC.